This T cell receptor beta chain is from a study of control samples from healthy donors and cancer patients. This clone was counted once. V lost 1 base, J lost 0 bases, and 13 bases lay in between. The CDR3 is made up of 17 amino acids. CDR1 and CDR2 (germline): LGHDT, YNNKEL (reference sequence). Generated by immunoSEQ multiplex PCR, the TCRdb table keeps only in-frame clones and is missing some. Altogether around 30,000 clones are present, 85% to 95% being singletons, with the ten largest covering more than 1.5%. The sequencing input was PBMCs. The receptor was derived from a man aged 40-49 years with colorectal cancer. The V and J genes are TRBV3-1 (or the pseudogene TRBV3-2) and TRBJ1-5, with a tentative D call TRBD1 (6 bases). As DNA, the CDR3 is TGTGCCAGCAGCCAAGGTTACAGGGAAAATAGCAATCAGCCCCAGCATTTT. It translates to CASSQGYRENSNQPQHF.